The T cell receptor beta chain under discussion was sequenced for a study of T cells after yellow fever vaccination. TCRdb re-analysed the 5' RACE reads in MiXCR, keeping a single row per CDR3 protein. The data contain more than 95,000 distinct CDR3 sequences, 8.9% of them singletons. Germline V gene data show CDR1 as SGHTA and CDR2 as FQGNSA. Trimming pared 1 base from V and 3 bases from J, leaving 12 bases between. The CDR3 has 15 amino acids. This specimen consisted of CD8+ T cells sorted from PBMCs, obtained on the day of the yellow fever booster vaccination. This TCR was recovered from a man between 18 and 29 years old who received the YFV17D yellow fever vaccine. V is TRBV7-2 and J is TRBJ1-2; D remains ambiguous. Written as DNA, the CDR3 is TGTGCCAGCAGCTTAGACGTGTTTGGGGACTATGGCTACACCTTC. Encoded protein: CASSLDVFGDYGYTF.